This is a list of T cell receptor beta chains from one sample in a study of shared clonotypes between healthy human individuals. Method: immunoSEQ multiplex PCR; TCRdb's copy keeps in-frame clones and lacks some. The data show approximately 1.9 million clones, 93% seen once. The sample was naive CD8+ T cells from PBMCs. The source is a man younger than 35 in good health. Some clones in this sample may be carry-over from other donors' samples. Both conserved end residues are part of each CDR3. The order of the fields is V gene, J gene, CDR3 protein.

v_call: TRBV9; j_call: TRBJ2-1; cdr3_aa: CASSVASRPSYPDNEQFF
v_call: TRBV7-9; j_call: TRBJ2-1; cdr3_aa: CASTIDRSSYNEQFF
v_call: TRBV28; j_call: TRBJ1-2; cdr3_aa: CASSFVRRTNYGYTF
v_call: TRBV9; j_call: TRBJ2-5; cdr3_aa: CASSQNPGRDTSQETQYF
v_call: TRBV4-1; j_call: TRBJ1-5; cdr3_aa: CASSQGGPNSNQPQHF
v_call: TRBV5-1; j_call: TRBJ1-1; cdr3_aa: CASSLMNTEAFF
v_call: TRBV4-1; j_call: TRBJ2-7; cdr3_aa: CASSYSRGDSNYEQYF
v_call: TRBV13; j_call: TRBJ1-3; cdr3_aa: CASSGRVGEGNTIYF
v_call: TRBV7-9; j_call: TRBJ2-3; cdr3_aa: CASSLVLGRVDTQYF
v_call: TRBV4-3; j_call: TRBJ2-7; cdr3_aa: CASSQAFRSSYEQYF
v_call: TRBV7-3; j_call: TRBJ2-1; cdr3_aa: CASSFNGRGLAKGYEQFF
v_call: TRBV28; j_call: TRBJ1-2; cdr3_aa: CASSFAGESVYGYTF
v_call: TRBV5-4; j_call: TRBJ2-7; cdr3_aa: CASSPRTGTTYEQYF
v_call: TRBV11-2; j_call: TRBJ1-1; cdr3_aa: CASSLNPSEAFF
v_call: TRBV7-9; j_call: TRBJ2-1; cdr3_aa: CASSLDLAPGQFF
v_call: TRBV4-3; j_call: TRBJ2-3; cdr3_aa: CASSQDSGTGTDTQYF
v_call: TRBV5-5; j_call: TRBJ2-7; cdr3_aa: CASSLVGPEQYF
v_call: TRBV25-1; j_call: TRBJ1-4; cdr3_aa: CASSDWDRQNEKLFF
v_call: TRBV5-1; j_call: TRBJ2-3; cdr3_aa: CASSSEGRIYGRADTQYF
v_call: TRBV28; j_call: TRBJ2-7; cdr3_aa: CASSLEGTSYEQYF
v_call: TRBV11-2; j_call: TRBJ2-1; cdr3_aa: CASSLAKTSGLDNEQFF
v_call: TRBV28; j_call: TRBJ2-7; cdr3_aa: CASSLLLRHEQYF
v_call: TRBV29-1; j_call: TRBJ1-1; cdr3_aa: CSVPPGDGTEAFF
v_call: TRBV7-9; j_call: TRBJ2-3; cdr3_aa: CASSLAIGLAERDTQYF
v_call: TRBV7-9; j_call: TRBJ2-1; cdr3_aa: CASSGNWYSFF
v_call: TRBV7-6; j_call: TRBJ2-3; cdr3_aa: CASSRGAADTDTQYF
v_call: TRBV7-3; j_call: TRBJ2-7; cdr3_aa: CASSLRLGTSFPEQYF
v_call: TRBV7-9; j_call: TRBJ2-7; cdr3_aa: CASSLKRGVPSSYEQYF
v_call: TRBV4-3; j_call: TRBJ2-7; cdr3_aa: CASSQAVGAYEQYF
v_call: TRBV19; j_call: TRBJ2-1; cdr3_aa: CASSSRTSGRWDEQFF
v_call: TRBV27; j_call: TRBJ1-5; cdr3_aa: CASSSPGAEQPQHF
v_call: TRBV12-5; j_call: TRBJ2-2; cdr3_aa: CASGLVNTGPGELFF
v_call: TRBV27; j_call: TRBJ2-1; cdr3_aa: CASSRNSYNEQFF
v_call: TRBV7-9; j_call: TRBJ2-1; cdr3_aa: CASSLGGDTNEQFF
v_call: TRBV29-1; j_call: TRBJ2-1; cdr3_aa: CSVDRTSGINEQFF
v_call: TRBV6-5; j_call: TRBJ2-7; cdr3_aa: CASKWRDSYEQYF
v_call: TRBV28; j_call: TRBJ1-1; cdr3_aa: CASSTGEDTEAFF
v_call: TRBV4-1; j_call: TRBJ1-1; cdr3_aa: CASSQRVDRGPEAFF
v_call: TRBV27; j_call: TRBJ2-7; cdr3_aa: CASSLLRGAGEQYF
v_call: TRBV27; j_call: TRBJ2-1; cdr3_aa: CASSTSGYNEQFF
v_call: TRBV27; j_call: TRBJ2-7; cdr3_aa: CASTPGRGPHEQYF
v_call: TRBV13; j_call: TRBJ2-7; cdr3_aa: CASSPNDRGEQYF